The following is a T cell receptor (beta chain) sequence with its context. The Seattle patients joined while their infection was active and were tracked longitudinally afterward. These data are taken from a study of blood T cell repertoires in COVID-19. Background on the study: The analysed material was cDNA or gDNA that came from T cells, B-cell-depleted T cells, or PBMCs.

V dropped 4 bases and J dropped 5; count of bases not matched to a gene: 7. The CDR3 covers 15 residues. Germline V gene lookup returns CDR1 SGDLS and CDR2 YYNGEE. Authors' methods: Reference gene primer amplification gave nucleated cell count estimates. Only in-frame clones appear in the TCRdb table, and some are missing; sequencing was by immunoSEQ multiplex PCR. V, J and clone size are taken as reported in that table, and D and trimming were inferred from the DNA itself. The sample has some 270,000 clones, roughly 90% seen once. The source of this sequence is a woman aged 55-70 years with COVID-19, enrolled during active disease. This chain connects TRBV9 to TRBJ1-1; TRBD1 aligns across 11 bases. Sequenced: peripheral blood. The CDR3: CASSLRDRGWTEAFF. CDR3 nucleotide sequence: TGTGCCAGCAGCTTGCGGGACAGGGGGTGGACTGAAGCTTTCTTT.